Included here is one T cell receptor (beta chain) sequence, with context. Antigen unknown. Some clones are missing from TCRdb's copy, which holds only in-frame ones; the method was immunoSEQ multiplex PCR. The data show approximately 73,000 clones, 93% seen once. This entry comes from a study of PD-1 blockade in classical Hodgkin lymphoma. Autologous stem cell transplantation was followed by relapse in every patient, and brentuximab vedotin exposure varied. The study's findings and limits: Patients starting nivolumab less than 1 year after ASCT had lower diversity and were excluded from later analyses. Whoever responded completely had baseline diversity much like that seen in newly diagnosed patients. CD4+ TCR diversity, unlike CD8+, climbed significantly by C4D1.

CDR3 length: 15 amino acids. V lost 0 bases to trimming and J lost 6 bases, with 15 bases between them. Per germline, CDR1 MNHEY and CDR2 SMNVEV (reference sequence). Sequences were derived from peripheral blood mononuclear cells (PBMCs), sampled at baseline. The sequence derives from a human donor with classical Hodgkin lymphoma. This chain joins TRBV27 and TRBJ2-7, with D hard to call. CDR3 loop: CASSLSGNRPFEQYF. The CDR3 DNA is TGTGCCAGCAGTTTATCGGGGAACAGACCCTTCGAGCAGTACTTC.